This T cell receptor (beta chain) is drawn from a study of blood T cell repertoires in COVID-19. Across the study: T cells, B-cell-depleted T cells, or PBMCs supplied cDNA or gDNA.

In its sample, this clone was seen once. The data were produced by immunoSEQ multiplex PCR, yet TCRdb's version contains in-frame clones alone and is incomplete. The profile shows around 140,000 clones, roughly 81% of them singletons. V was shortened by 4 bases and J by 1 base, with 10 bases between the two germline ends. The germline gives CDR1 SEHNR, CDR2 FQNEAQ (reference sequence). The CDR3 spans 14 residues. The sample was peripheral blood. This TCR came from a human donor with acute or convalescent COVID-19. The donor label of this sample is uncertain. The chain is built from TRBV7-9 and TRBJ1-1; D call uncertain. CDR3 coding DNA: TGTGCCAGCAGCTCGGGAGACGGGAACACTGAAGCTTTCTTT. Translation gives CASSSGDGNTEAFF.